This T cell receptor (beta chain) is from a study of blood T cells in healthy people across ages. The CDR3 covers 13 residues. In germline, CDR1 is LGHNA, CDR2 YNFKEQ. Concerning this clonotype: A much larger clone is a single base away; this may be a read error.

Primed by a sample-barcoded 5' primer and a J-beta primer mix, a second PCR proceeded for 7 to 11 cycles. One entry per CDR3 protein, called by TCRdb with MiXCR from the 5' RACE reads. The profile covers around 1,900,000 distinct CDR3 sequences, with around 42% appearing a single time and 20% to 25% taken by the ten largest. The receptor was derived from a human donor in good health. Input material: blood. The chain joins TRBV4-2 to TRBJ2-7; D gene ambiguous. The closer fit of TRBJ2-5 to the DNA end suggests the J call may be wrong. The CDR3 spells CASSRRERETQYF. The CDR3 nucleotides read TGTGCCAGCAGCCGAAGAGAAAGGGAGACCCAGTACTTC.